Following are 25 T cell receptor beta chains from one sample sequenced in a study of T-cell reconstitution after alpha-beta-depleted transplantation in children. Library preparation (for TCRbeta) was performed with unique molecular identifiers. TCRdb ran MiXCR on the PCR reads and lists one entry per CDR3 protein. The sample gives around 200,000 distinct CDR3 sequences, around 7% of which show up once; about 3% is in the top ten. Sequenced material: PBMCs from the stem cell graft donor, taken from the stem cell graft. The source of these receptors is a human donor who donated a stem cell graft to a child with Wiskott-Aldrich syndrome.

This clonotype was counted at least ten times. J is TRBJ1-4 and V is TRBV24-1; 9 bases agree with TRBD1. CDR3 size: 17 residues. The V gene's germline CDR1 is KGHDR and CDR2 SFDVKD. The ends lost 2 bases at V and 10 bases at J; junction bases unmatched: 13. The CDR3: CATSDSSSTGGVGKLFF. The CDR3 nucleotides are TGTGCCACCAGTGATTCCTCATCGACAGGGGGTGTCGGAAAACTGTTTTTT.

At least ten counts were recorded for this clonotype. CDR3 loop: CASSHSSGANVLTF. The DNA of the CDR3 is TGTGCCAGCAGCCACTCATCTGGGGCCAACGTCCTGACTTTC. This sequence joins TRBV7-2 and TRBJ2-6, with D uncertain. The V and J ends lost 5 bases and 1 base respectively, with 6 bases between them. The CDR3 runs 14 residues. Germline CDR1 SGHTA, CDR2 FQGNSA.

This clonotype has ten or more counts. The V call is TRBV12-3 or TRBV12-4, the J call TRBJ2-3; no firm D call. V shed 3 bases and J shed 0 bases, with 13 bases lying between them. CDR3 length equals 16 residues. CDR3 protein: CASSFARRASTDTQYF. The CDR3, as DNA: TGTGCCAGCAGTTTCGCCCGCAGAGCTAGCACAGATACGCAGTATTTT.

In its sample, this clonotype was seen many times. The gene calls are TRBV2 and TRBJ2-7; D is uncertain. Trimming shortened V by 4 bases and J by 2 bases, and 9 bases separated the two germline ends. This CDR3 region has 13 residues. The germline gives CDR1 SNHLY, CDR2 FYNNEI. CDR3 sequence reads: CASSGSVTYEQYF. DNA of the CDR3: TGTGCCAGCAGTGGGTCCGTCACCTACGAGCAGTACTTC.

This clonotype was counted many times. The V call is TRBV24-1, the J call TRBJ1-1; no clear D. V lost 9 bases, J lost 2 bases, and 9 bases lay in between. Per germline, CDR1 KGHDR and CDR2 SFDVKD. The CDR3 runs 12 residues. The CDR3 DNA reads TGTGCCACCCGACAAAGAAACACTGAAGCTTTCTTT. Translating gives CATRQRNTEAFF.

This clonotype was counted ten times or more. This chain joins TRBV10-3 and TRBJ1-5, with 7 nucleotides matching TRBD1. The CDR3 is 14 amino acids. V shed 6 bases and J 3 bases; nucleotides not matched to a gene: 5. Germline V lookup: CDR1 ENHRY, CDR2 SYGVKD. As DNA, the CDR3 is TGTGCCATCAGAAAAACAGGGGACAATCAGCCCCAGCATTTT. Encoded protein: CAIRKTGDNQPQHF.

This clonotype was seen many times. V and J are TRBV5-1 and TRBJ1-1, with 9 bases matching TRBD1. Per the germline V gene, CDR1 is SGHRS and CDR2 is YFSETQ. V shed 2 bases, J shed 8 bases, and the junction held 7 bases outside the gene matches. The CDR3 sequence is 14 residues long. Here the CDR3 DNA reads TGCGCCAGCAGCTTTGGATCGGGACAGGGAGAAGCTTTCTTT. Its protein product is CASSFGSGQGEAFF.

The V gene is TRBV20-1, the J gene TRBJ2-1; 14 bases are a match to TRBD2. The V and J ends lost 5 bases and 0 bases, in that order; junction bases with no gene match: 9. The CDR3 covers 18 residues. The germline gives CDR1 DFQATT, CDR2 SNEGSKA (reference sequence). CDR3: CSALRTSGGLSSYNEQFF. The CDR3 coding sequence is TGCAGTGCTCTCAGGACTAGCGGGGGGTTGAGCTCCTACAATGAGCAGTTCTTC.

The V gene is TRBV2, the J gene TRBJ1-2, with 7 nucleotides matching TRBD1. From germline, CDR1 is SNHLY and CDR2 FYNNEI. The CDR3 sequence is 13 residues long. After removal of 3 bases from V and 6 bases from J, the junction contained 4 bases not matched to a gene. CDR3: CASSDRGFNGYTF. CDR3 bases: TGTGCCAGCAGTGACAGGGGGTTCAATGGCTACACCTTC.

J is TRBJ2-7 and V is TRBV20-1; 8 bases fit TRBD1. Germline CDR1 is DFQATT and CDR2 is SNEGSKA (reference sequence). The V and J ends lost 7 bases and 0 bases, in that order; junction bases with no gene match: 8. The CDR3 loop spans 14 amino acids. CDR3 nucleotide sequence: TGCAGTGTGCATGCAGGGGGCCCCTCCTACGAGCAGTACTTC. Translation: CSVHAGGPSYEQYF.

Many counts were recorded for this clonotype. The V gene is TRBV6-2 or TRBV6-3, the J gene TRBJ1-2, with D tentatively TRBD1 (5 bases). The CDR3 totals 17 residues. Trimming took 5 bases from V and 3 from J, leaving 22 bases between them. Germline V gene lookup returns CDR1 MNHEY and CDR2 SVGEGT. CDR3 DNA: TGTGCCAGCAGTCTTGGCCCGGCGGGGGAACAAGACTATGGCTACACCTTC. It translates to CASSLGPAGEQDYGYTF.

This clonotype showed up many times. The V and J genes are TRBV5-1 and TRBJ2-5; 9 positions agree with TRBD2. CDR1 is SGHRS, CDR2 YFSETQ, per germline. The CDR3 contains 13 residues. With 6 bases clipped from V and 3 bases from J, the junction kept 3 bases outside the gene matches. DNA of the CDR3: TGCGCCAGCACCTTAGCGGGGGAAGAGACCCAGTACTTC. It translates to CASTLAGEETQYF.

This clonotype was seen many times. The chain links TRBV5-1 to TRBJ2-3; 8 bases align to TRBD2. V was clipped by 2 bases and J by 4 bases; unmatched bases: 6. The CDR3 consists of 15 residues. CDR1 and CDR2 (germline): SGHRS, YFSETQ. CDR3 coding DNA: TGCGCCAGCAGCTTCAACGGGAGGGCCCCAGATACGCAGTATTTT. Its translation is CASSFNGRAPDTQYF. Complete variable domain (other parts from reference TRBV5-1 and TRBJ2-3): KAGVTQTPRYLIKTRGQQVTLSCSPISGHRSVSWYQQTPGQGLQFLFEYFSETQRNKGNFPGRFSGRQFSNSRSEMNVSTLELGDSALYLCASSFNGRAPDTQYFGPGTRLTVL.

This clonotype was detected a few times. The chain is built from TRBV9 and TRBJ2-1; 14 bases line up with TRBD2. In germline, CDR1 is SGDLS, CDR2 YYNGEE. After removal of 4 bases from V and 4 bases from J, the junction contained 10 bases not matched to a gene. This CDR3 has 18 residues. CDR3 DNA: TGTGCCAGCAGCCCGTTCGGGACTAGCGGGGGAAGTTACAATGAGCAGTTCTTC. Protein: CASSPFGTSGGSYNEQFF.

At least ten counts were recorded for this clonotype. This sequence joins TRBV18 and TRBJ1-4, with D maybe TRBD1 (5 bases). CDR3 length: 18 residues. Between the trimmed V and J ends, which lost 1 base and 5 bases, there was a span of 20 bases. Germline loops: CDR1 KGHSH, CDR2 LQKENI. CDR3 protein: CASSPLRTLQGVNEKLFF. Written as DNA, the CDR3 is TGTGCCAGCTCACCACTGCGTACCTTGCAGGGAGTAAATGAAAAACTGTTTTTT.

Ten or more counts support this clonotype. The chain carries TRBV30 and TRBJ2-7, with a possible D match to TRBD2 (5 bases). With 5 bases removed from V and 7 bases from J, the gap between germline ends came to 12 bases. CDR3 length: 11 residues. In germline, CDR1 is GTSNPN, CDR2 SVGIG (reference sequence). The CDR3 reads CAWGGSGEQYF. Written as DNA, the CDR3 is TGTGCCTGGGGCGGGTCGGGGGAGCAGTACTTC.

The table lists this clonotype with many counts. The chain combines TRBV5-6 with TRBJ2-4, with unresolved D. Germline V CDR1 and CDR2: SGHDT, YYEEEE. V was clipped by 5 bases and J by 0 bases, with 12 bases between them. CDR3 length equals 15 residues. The CDR3 loop is CASRPSQIAKNIQYF. CDR3 nucleotides: TGTGCCAGCAGACCAAGCCAAATAGCCAAAAACATTCAGTACTTC.

This clonotype was seen at least ten times. CDR3 DNA: TGCAGCGTTGAGTCGGACATCGGCAATGAGCAGTTCTTC. Its translation: CSVESDIGNEQFF. The gene calls are TRBV29-1 and TRBJ2-1; tentatively, D is TRBD1 (5 bases). Deletions cut 3 bases from V and 6 bases from J, with 12 bases between. This CDR3 comprises 13 residues. Germline CDR1 is SQVTM and CDR2 is ANQGSEA.

This clonotype was recorded many times. The J gene is TRBJ2-3, the V gene TRBV12-3 or TRBV12-4; 9 bases match TRBD1. After removal of 8 bases from V and 3 bases from J, the junction contained 6 bases not matched to a gene. This CDR3 has 14 residues. The CDR3 spells CASGRDRATDTQYF. As DNA, the CDR3 is TGTGCCAGCGGCCGGGACAGGGCAACAGATACGCAGTATTTT.

The rearrangement uses TRBV5-4 and TRBJ2-6; 7 bases map to TRBD1. This CDR3 region has 16 residues. After removal of 4 bases from V and 0 bases from J, the junction contained 4 bases not matched to a gene. Germline V gene data show CDR1 as SGHNT and CDR2 as YYREEE (reference sequence). The CDR3 nucleotides read TGTGCCAGCAGCCACGGGACAGACTCTGGGGCCAACGTCCTGACTTTC. It encodes CASSHGTDSGANVLTF. The whole variable domain, remainder taken from reference TRBV5-4 and TRBJ2-6, is ETGVTQSPTHLIKTRGQQVTLRCSSQSGHNTVSWYQQALGQGPQFIFQYYREEENGRGNFPPRFSGLQFPNYSSELNVNALELDDSALYLCASSHGTDSGANVLTFGAGSRLTVL.

In its sample, this clonotype was seen many times. The chain has TRBV10-3 and TRBJ1-5, with D possibly TRBD1 on 6 matching bases. The CDR3 is made up of 13 amino acids. The V gene lost 3 bases and the J gene lost 7 bases, with 10 bases spanning the gap. CDR1 is ENHRY, CDR2 SYGVKD, per germline. The CDR3 coding sequence is TGTGCCATCAGTGATGACAGGACGCAGCCCCAGCATTTT. It translates to CAISDDRTQPQHF.

The table lists this clonotype with a few counts. CDR3: CATSDLQGSEAFF. For the CDR3, the DNA is TGTGCCACCAGTGACCTACAGGGTTCTGAAGCTTTCTTT. V and J are TRBV24-1 and TRBJ1-1; the D gene is possibly TRBD1 (6 bases). This CDR3 region has 13 residues. The V end was cut by 4 bases, the J end by 6 bases, with 11 bases between. Looked up from germline, CDR1 is KGHDR and CDR2 is SFDVKD.

This clonotype was seen ten or more times. This chain joins TRBV2 and TRBJ2-2; D might be TRBD2 (7 bases). The CDR3 is 15 residues long. V dropped 8 bases and J dropped 3 bases, with 16 bases sitting between them. Germline CDR1 SNHLY, CDR2 FYNNEI. CDR3 sequence (DNA): TGTGCCAGCGTGTCACAGGGAGGGGACACCGGGGAGCTGTTTTTT. This translates into CASVSQGGDTGELFF.

The CDR3 DNA reads as TGTGCCAGCGGGGCGGGGGGGAGCTCCTACAATGAGCAGTTCTTC. This sequence encodes CASGAGGSSYNEQFF. This chain links TRBV7-8 with TRBJ2-1, with TRBD2 matching over 9 bases. This CDR3 is built from 15 residues. After removal of 8 bases from V and 0 bases from J, the junction contained 5 bases not matched to a gene. Germline V gene lookup returns CDR1 SGHVS and CDR2 FQNEAQ.

In its sample, this clonotype was seen many times. The V and J genes are TRBV5-1 and TRBJ2-1; tentatively, D is TRBD1 (6 bases). The germline gives CDR1 SGHRS, CDR2 YFSETQ. Trimming left V 4 bases short and J 4 bases short, with 15 bases between. CDR3 length: 15 amino acids. CDR3 sequence (DNA): TGCGCCAGCAGCATTACAGGGCTCCGGTACAATGAGCAGTTCTTC. Protein product: CASSITGLRYNEQFF. The whole variable domain, remainder taken from reference TRBV5-1 and TRBJ2-1, is KAGVTQTPRYLIKTRGQQVTLSCSPISGHRSVSWYQQTPGQGLQFLFEYFSETQRNKGNFPGRFSGRQFSNSRSEMNVSTLELGDSALYLCASSITGLRYNEQFFGPGTRLTVL.